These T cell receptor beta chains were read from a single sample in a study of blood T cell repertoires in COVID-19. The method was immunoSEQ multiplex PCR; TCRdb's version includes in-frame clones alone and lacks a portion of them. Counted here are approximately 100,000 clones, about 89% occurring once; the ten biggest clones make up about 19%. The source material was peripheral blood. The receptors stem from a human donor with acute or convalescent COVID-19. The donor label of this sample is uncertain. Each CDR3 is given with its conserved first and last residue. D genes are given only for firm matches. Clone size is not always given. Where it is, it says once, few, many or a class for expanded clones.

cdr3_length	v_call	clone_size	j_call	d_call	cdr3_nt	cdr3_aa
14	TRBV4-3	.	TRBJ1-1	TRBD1	TGCGCCAGCAGCCCAGGACAGGTGAACACTGAAGCTTTCTTT	CASSPGQVNTEAFF
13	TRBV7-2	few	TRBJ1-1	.	TGTGCCAGCAGCTTCGGGGAGAACACTGAAGCTTTCTTT	CASSFGENTEAFF
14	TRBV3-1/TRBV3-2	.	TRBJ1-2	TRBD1	TGTGCCAGGGGACAGGGGAGGACTAACTATGGCTACACCTTC	CARGQGRTNYGYTF
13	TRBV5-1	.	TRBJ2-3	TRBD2	TGCGCCAGCCATACTAGCGTAGCAGATACGCAGTATTTT	CASHTSVADTQYF
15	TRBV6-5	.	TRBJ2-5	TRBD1	TGTGCCAGCAGTTACTCGGGACAGGCGGGGAAGACCCAGTACTTC	CASSYSGQAGKTQYF
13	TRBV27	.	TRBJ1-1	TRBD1	TGTGCCAGCAGTATATCCGGGACAGGGGAAGCTTTCTTT	CASSISGTGEAFF
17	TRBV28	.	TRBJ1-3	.	TGTGCCAGCAGACCGCCGGGACGGGGGTCCTCTGGAAACACCATATATTTT	CASRPPGRGSSGNTIYF
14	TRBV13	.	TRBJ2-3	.	TGTGCCAGCAGCTTAGTGTCTTTTACAGATACGCAGTATTTT	CASSLVSFTDTQYF
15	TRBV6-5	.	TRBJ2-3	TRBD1	TGTGCCAGCAGAGTTGGACAGGGGGCAACAGATACGCAGTATTTT	CASRVGQGATDTQYF
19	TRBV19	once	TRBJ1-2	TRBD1	TGTGCCAGTAGTTTATCAAGTTGGGGACAGGGGGCCCCCTCCTATGGCTACACCTTC	CASSLSSWGQGAPSYGYTF
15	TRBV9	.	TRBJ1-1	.	TGTGCCAGCAGCGTAGAGTTGGCCAGGGAGGCTGAAGCTTTCTTT	CASSVELAREAEAFF
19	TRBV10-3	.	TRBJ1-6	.	TGTGCCATCAGTGAGTCGGGGAGGGGCGAATCCGACAGTGGTTCACCCCTCCACTTT	CAISESGRGESDSGSPLHF
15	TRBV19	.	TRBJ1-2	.	TGTGCCAGTAGTACCGGAGGGTTACCGTGGGCTGGCTACACCTTC	CASSTGGLPWAGYTF
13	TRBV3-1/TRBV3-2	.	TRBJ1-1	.	TGTGCCAGCAGCCAACGAGGAGCGACTGAAGCTTTCTTT	CASSQRGATEAFF
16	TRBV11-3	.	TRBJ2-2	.	TGTGCCAGCAGCTTATCAGGGGCCTTGAACACCGGGGAGCTGTTTTTT	CASSLSGALNTGELFF
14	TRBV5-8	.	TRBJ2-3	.	TGTGCCAGCAGGTTTTTAGCGAGCCGAGATACGCAGTATTTT	CASRFLASRDTQYF